This TCR beta chain was captured by sequencing in a study of blood T cells in healthy people across ages. The table lists this clonotype with many counts. The use of a sample-barcoded 5' primer and a J-beta primer mix characterized a second PCR of about 7 to 12 cycles. TCRdb re-called the 5' RACE reads through MiXCR, storing one row per CDR3 protein. This sample carries 1.5 million to 1.8 million distinct CDR3 sequences, about 45% of them seen once, and the ten largest clones take roughly 3.7%. CDR1 is DFQATT and CDR2 is SNEGSKA in the germline V gene (reference sequence). CDR3 length: 19 residues. Trimming at V came to 4 bases and at J to 3 bases, leaving 17 bases not matched to a gene.

The clonotype originates from a woman younger than 35 in good health. The chain carries TRBV20-1 and TRBJ2-5; 13 nucleotides line up with TRBD2. Material for sequencing was blood. The CDR3 coding sequence is TGCAGTGCTAAACCCACTAGCGGGAGGGCGGGTAAAGAAAAAGAGACCCAGTACTTC. Residues: CSAKPTSGRAGKEKETQYF.